The 26 T cell receptor beta chains presented below share a single source sample, sequenced in a study of T cell responses to AZD1222 COVID-19 vaccine. Generated by immunoSEQ multiplex PCR, the TCRdb table keeps only in-frame clones and is missing some. Here the sample spans about 150,000 clones, under 95% being singletons. Sample: peripheral blood, taken 28 days after the second AZD1222 dose. The receptors originated from an adult who received the AZD1222 COVID-19 vaccine.

The V call is TRBV12-3 or TRBV12-4, the J call TRBJ2-7; D remains unclear. The CDR3 runs 11 residues. Trimming took off 5 bases at V and 2 bases at J, with 4 bases between the two ends. The CDR3 protein is CASSQAYEQYF. The CDR3 DNA sequence: TGTGCCAGCAGTCAGGCCTACGAGCAGTACTTC.

The chain uses TRBV15 and TRBJ1-3; the match to TRBD1 covers 7 bases. V lost 0 bases and J lost 5; bases outside the gene matches: 7. CDR3 size: 16 residues. Germline V CDR1 and CDR2: LNHNV, YYDKDF (reference sequence). CDR3 nucleotide sequence: TGTGCCACCAGCAGAGATCGACAGGGACACAGAAACACCATATATTTT. Translating gives CATSRDRQGHRNTIYF.

This chain joins TRBV9 and TRBJ1-6, with D uncertain. Germline CDR1 and CDR2: SGDLS and YYNGEE. The CDR3 is 12 residues long. Trimming pared 4 bases from V and 9 bases from J, leaving 8 bases between. CDR3: CASSPNSSPLHF. The CDR3 DNA is TGTGCCAGCAGCCCCAACTCTTCACCCCTCCACTTT.

The chain recombines TRBV7-2 with TRBJ2-7, with TRBD1 matching 9 bases. The CDR3 consists of 15 residues. With 4 bases clipped from V and 3 bases from J, the junction kept 7 bases outside the gene matches. CDR1 is SGHTA, CDR2 FQGNSA, per germline. The DNA for the CDR3 is TGTGCCAGCAGCTCGGGACAGGGTCGAAACTACGAGCAGTACTTC. It translates to CASSSGQGRNYEQYF.

This chain joins TRBV7-2 and TRBJ1-2; D remains unclear. The germline gives CDR1 SGHTA, CDR2 FQGNSA. V dropped 3 bases and J dropped 4 bases, with 12 bases sitting between them. The CDR3 is made up of 14 amino acids. The CDR3 DNA follows: TGTGCCAGCAGCTTTGGCAGGAGAAGCTATGGCTACACCTTC. Its translation: CASSFGRRSYGYTF. Together with reference TRBV7-2 and TRBJ1-2, the CDR3 gives the full variable domain: GAGVSQSPSNKVTEKGKDVELRCDPISGHTALYWYRQSLGQGLEFLIYFQGNSAPDKSGLPSDRFSAERTGGSVSTLTIQRTQQEDSAVYLCASSFGRRSYGYTFGSGTRLTVV.

The V and J genes are TRBV10-3 and TRBJ1-3, with 7 positions matching TRBD1. Trimming cost V 4 bases and J 0 bases; bases outside gene matches: 3. The germline CDR1 and CDR2 sequences are ENHRY and SYGVKD. The CDR3 length is 15 residues. CDR3 residues: CAISGGQSSGNTIYF. CDR3 nucleotide sequence: TGTGCCATCAGTGGGGGACAGAGCTCTGGAAACACCATATATTTT.

The chain carries TRBV4-2 and TRBJ2-7; D may correspond to TRBD1 or TRBD2 (6 bases each). The V gene's germline CDR1 is LGHNA and CDR2 YNFKEQ. The CDR3 runs to 17 residues. Between the trimmed V and J ends, which lost 1 base and 0 bases, there was a span of 16 bases. CDR3 coding DNA: TGTGCCAGCAGCCAAGGACGGGGGCAGGCGACCTCCTACGAGCAGTACTTC. This gives the protein CASSQGRGQATSYEQYF.

The gene calls are TRBV3-1 (or the pseudogene TRBV3-2) and TRBJ1-4; D remains unclear. Trimming removed 0 bases from V and 0 bases from J, with 11 bases in between. Germline V gene data show CDR1 as LGHDT and CDR2 as YNNKEL (reference sequence). The CDR3 has 17 amino acids. CDR3 in DNA: TGTGCCAGCAGCCAAGAAGGCCCTTCAGCAACTAATGAAAAACTGTTTTTT. Residues: CASSQEGPSATNEKLFF.

This chain links TRBV30 with TRBJ1-1; 7 bases align to TRBD1. The V segment lost 0 bases and the J segment 0 bases; nucleotides outside the gene matches: 1. Per germline, CDR1 GTSNPN and CDR2 SVGIG (reference sequence). The CDR3 has 14 amino acids. CDR3 region: CAWSVGQVNTEAFF. DNA of the CDR3: TGTGCCTGGAGTGTTGGACAGGTGAACACTGAAGCTTTCTTT. Supplemented by reference TRBV30 and TRBJ1-1, the full variable domain reads SQTIHQWPATLVQPVGSPLSLECTVEGTSNPNLYWYRQAAGRGLQLLFYSVGIGQISSEVPQNLSASRPQDRQFILSSKKLLLSDSGFYLCAWSVGQVNTEAFFGQGTRLTVV.

The chain is built from TRBV25-1 and TRBJ1-4; no reliable D call. The germline V and J ends were trimmed by 6 bases and 3 bases, with 11 bases remaining between them. Germline lookup yields CDR1 MGHDK and CDR2 SYGVNS. CDR3 length: 14 residues. CDR3 sequence reads: CASSWRGANEKLFF. Here the CDR3 DNA reads TGTGCCAGCAGCTGGCGGGGAGCTAATGAAAAACTGTTTTTT.

The rearrangement joins TRBV28 to TRBJ2-7, with 10 bases matching TRBD2. This CDR3 is built from 13 residues. V lost 8 bases to trimming and J lost 5 bases; unmatched junction nucleotides: 6. Germline V gives CDR1 MDHEN, CDR2 SYDVKM. The CDR3, as DNA: TGTGCCAGCCGAGCGGGAGGGATTAACGAGCAGTACTTC. This codes for CASRAGGINEQYF.

This chain joins TRBV7-9 and TRBJ1-1; D is unclear. The CDR3 runs to 13 residues. Trimming removed 3 bases from V and 6 bases from J, with 11 bases in between. The germline V gene has CDR1 SEHNR and CDR2 FQNEAQ (reference sequence). The CDR3, as DNA: TGTGCCAGCAGCTTCTCCGTCGGCGCTGAAGCTTTCTTT. This translates into CASSFSVGAEAFF. The full variable domain, in which reference TRBV7-9 and TRBJ1-1 provide the parts outside the CDR3, is DTGVSQNPRHKITKRGQNVTFRCDPISEHNRLYWYRQTLGQGPEFLTYFQNEAQLEKSRLLSDRFSAERPKGSFSTLEIQRTEQGDSAMYLCASSFSVGAEAFFGQGTRLTVV.

The V and J genes are TRBV10-2 and TRBJ1-1; D gene uncertain. The CDR3 consists of 13 residues. Germline CDR1 reads WSHSY; CDR2 reads SAAADI. V was trimmed by 4 bases and J by 3 bases, leaving 9 bases between them. CDR3 residues: CASSVEWDTEAFF. In DNA form, the CDR3 reads TGCGCCAGCAGTGTTGAATGGGACACTGAAGCTTTCTTT.

Remarks on this clone: Other DNA sequences of this sample code for an identical CDR3. This chain connects TRBV9 to TRBJ2-7; D is uncertain. Trimming cost V 0 bases and J 0 bases, with 4 bases left between them. Germline-derived CDR1 and CDR2 are SGDLS and YYNGEE. This CDR3 spans 13 amino acids. The CDR3 sequence is CASSVGSSYEQYF. DNA for the CDR3: TGTGCCAGCAGCGTAGGCAGCTCCTACGAGCAGTACTTC.

This sequence joins TRBV10-1 and TRBJ1-1; the match to TRBD1 covers 8 bases. Germline trimming cut 0 bases from V and 8 bases from J; bases unmatched to any gene: 8. CDR3 length: 15 amino acids. Germline V gene lookup returns CDR1 WNHNN and CDR2 SYGVQD (reference sequence). The CDR3 loop is CASSESGQGAKEAFF. CDR3 nucleotides: TGCGCCAGCAGTGAGTCGGGGCAGGGGGCAAAAGAAGCTTTCTTT.

This chain uses TRBV5-1 with TRBJ2-2; D perhaps matches TRBD2 (6 bases). V was pared by 4 bases and J by 3 bases, with 16 bases between. The CDR3 is 16 residues long. Germline V CDR1 and CDR2: SGHRS, YFSETQ. This CDR3 reads CASSDGTQRDTGELFF. Here the CDR3 DNA reads TGCGCCAGCAGCGACGGGACTCAGAGGGACACCGGGGAGCTGTTTTTT.

The chain links TRBV10-2 to TRBJ2-3; a weak D match, TRBD2 (6 bases). Germline assignment: CDR1 WSHSY and CDR2 SAAADI. The CDR3 length is 14 residues. Trimming cost V 9 bases and J 4 bases, with 17 bases left between them. The CDR3 is CASTGGPPPDTQYF. The CDR3 region has the DNA TGCGCCAGTACCGGGGGTCCACCCCCAGATACGCAGTATTTT.

This clone was counted a few times. CDR3 bases: TGTGCCAGCGGGGCCTACGAGCAGTACTTC. Amino acid sequence: CASGAYEQYF. This rearrangement joins TRBV2 to TRBJ2-7, with unresolved D. This CDR3 spans 10 amino acids. The ends were cut back, 8 bases at V and 2 bases at J, with 4 bases in the middle. Germline CDR1 reads SNHLY; CDR2 reads FYNNEI.

The rearrangement links TRBV5-5 to TRBJ1-5; D might be TRBD1 (5 bases). Germline values: CDR1 SGHKS, CDR2 YYEKEE (reference sequence). CDR3 length: 13 residues. Trimming pared 1 base from V and 7 bases from J, leaving 9 bases between. The CDR3 loop is CASSLSPGQPQHF. The CDR3, as DNA: TGTGCCAGCAGCTTGTCCCCAGGGCAGCCCCAGCATTTT.

The chain links TRBV10-1 to TRBJ2-1; 9 bases match TRBD2. Germline CDR1 and CDR2: WNHNN and SYGVQD (reference sequence). The trim removed 0 bases at V and 1 base at J, leaving 4 bases unmatched. The CDR3 loop spans 17 amino acids. Written as DNA, the CDR3 is TGCGCCAGCAGTGAGTCAATAGCGGGAGCTTCCTACAATGAGCAGTTCTTC. Protein sequence: CASSESIAGASYNEQFF.

The gene calls are TRBV7-6 and TRBJ1-2; D gene ambiguous. CDR3 length: 12 amino acids. Germline lookup yields CDR1 SGHVS and CDR2 FNYEAQ. The V gene lost 0 bases and the J gene lost 6 bases, with 5 bases spanning the gap. The CDR3 coding sequence is TGTGCCAGCAGCTTAGCCGGGGATGGCTACACCTTC. Its translation is CASSLAGDGYTF.

This clone was picked up one time. The same CDR3 can be traced to other DNA sequences in this sample. The V call is TRBV28, the J call TRBJ1-1; 8 nucleotides line up with TRBD1. This CDR3 is built from 13 residues. The J segment lost 5 bases and the V segment lost 6 bases, leaving 5 bases of the junction unmatched. The germline gives CDR1 MDHEN, CDR2 SYDVKM. The CDR3 spells CASSSGQGTEAFF. In DNA form, the CDR3 reads TGTGCCAGCAGCTCCGGACAGGGTACTGAAGCTTTCTTT. Filled out from reference TRBV28 and TRBJ1-1, the complete variable domain reads DVKVTQSSRYLVKRTGEKVFLECVQDMDHENMFWYRQDPGLGLRLIYFSYDVKMKEKGDIPEGYSVSREKKERFSLILESASTNQTSMYLCASSSGQGTEAFFGQGTRLTVV.

The rearrangement uses TRBV30 and TRBJ2-1, with 9 bases that match TRBD2. Unmatched junction bases numbered 7, after V lost 2 bases and J lost 8 bases. The CDR3 runs to 14 residues. CDR1 and CDR2 from the germline V gene are GTSNPN and SVGIG (reference sequence). In DNA form, the CDR3 reads TGTGCCTGGAGTATAGCGGGAGTTTGGGATGAGCAGTTCTTC. Protein sequence: CAWSIAGVWDEQFF.

The gene calls are TRBV27 and TRBJ2-1; 14 positions agree with TRBD2. Losses at the gene ends were 5 bases for V and 7 bases for J; bases not matched to a gene: 4. Germline values: CDR1 MNHEY, CDR2 SMNVEV (reference sequence). The CDR3 has 15 amino acids. The CDR3 DNA is TGTGCCAGCAGTATTGGACTAGCGGGAGGTAATGAGCAGTTCTTC. The encoded protein is CASSIGLAGGNEQFF.

The J gene is TRBJ2-2, the V gene TRBV19, with 8 bases that match TRBD1. Trimming removed 6 bases from V and 5 bases from J; junction bases left unmatched: 11. The CDR3 covers 16 residues. Germline CDR1 and CDR2: LNHDA and SQIVND (reference sequence). The CDR3 DNA sequence: TGTGCCAGTAGCCCGGACAGGGATGGTTCGACCGGGGAGCTGTTTTTT. This encodes CASSPDRDGSTGELFF. The complete variable domain, with remaining parts taken from reference TRBV19 and TRBJ2-2, reads DGGITQSPKYLFRKEGQNVTLSCEQNLNHDAMYWYRQDPGQGLRLIYYSQIVNDFQKGDIAEGYSVSREKKESFPLTVTSAQKNPTAFYLCASSPDRDGSTGELFFGEGSRLTVL.

The chain combines TRBV9 with TRBJ1-6; D is unclear. This CDR3 contains 12 residues. Germline V gene lookup returns CDR1 SGDLS and CDR2 YYNGEE. Trimming cost V 5 bases and J 8 bases, with 8 bases left between them. The CDR3 is CASSPRDSPLHF. The CDR3 DNA follows: TGTGCCAGCAGTCCCCGCGATTCACCCCTCCACTTT.